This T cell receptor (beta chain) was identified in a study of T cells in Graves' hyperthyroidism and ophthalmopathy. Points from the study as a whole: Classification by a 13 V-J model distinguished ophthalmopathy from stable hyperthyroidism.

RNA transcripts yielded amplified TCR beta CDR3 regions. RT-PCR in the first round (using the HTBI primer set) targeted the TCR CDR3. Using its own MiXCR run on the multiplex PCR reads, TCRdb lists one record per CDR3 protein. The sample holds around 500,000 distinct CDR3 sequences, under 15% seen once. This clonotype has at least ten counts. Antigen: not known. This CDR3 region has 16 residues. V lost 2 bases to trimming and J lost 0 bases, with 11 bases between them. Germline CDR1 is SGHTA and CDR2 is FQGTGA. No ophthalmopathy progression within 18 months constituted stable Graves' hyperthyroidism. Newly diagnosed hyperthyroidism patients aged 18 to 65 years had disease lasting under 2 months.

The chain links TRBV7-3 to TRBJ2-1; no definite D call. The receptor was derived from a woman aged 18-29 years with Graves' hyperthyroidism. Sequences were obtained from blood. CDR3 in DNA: TGTGCCAGCAGCTTACAGCAAAGGAGCTCCTACAATGAGCAGTTCTTC. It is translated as CASSLQQRSSYNEQFF.